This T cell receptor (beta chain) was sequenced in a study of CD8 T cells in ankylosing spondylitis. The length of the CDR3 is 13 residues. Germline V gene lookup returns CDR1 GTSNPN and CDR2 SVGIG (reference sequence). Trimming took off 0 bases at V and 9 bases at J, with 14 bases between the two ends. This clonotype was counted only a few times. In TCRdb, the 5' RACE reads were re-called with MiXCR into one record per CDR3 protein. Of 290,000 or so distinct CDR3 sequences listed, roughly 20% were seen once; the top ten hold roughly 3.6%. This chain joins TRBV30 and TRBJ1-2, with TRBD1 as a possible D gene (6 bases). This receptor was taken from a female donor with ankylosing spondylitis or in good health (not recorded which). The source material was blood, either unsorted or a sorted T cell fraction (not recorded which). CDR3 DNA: TGTGCCTGGAGTGTGATCGTCGGGACAAGCTACACCTTC. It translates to CAWSVIVGTSYTF. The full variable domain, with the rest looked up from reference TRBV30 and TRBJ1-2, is SQTIHQWPATLVQPVGSPLSLECTVEGTSNPNLYWYRQAAGRGLQLLFYSVGIGQISSEVPQNLSASRPQDRQFILSSKKLLLSDSGFYLCAWSVIVGTSYTFGSGTRLTVV.